Below, one T cell receptor beta chain is given with its context. These data are taken from a study of blood T cell repertoires in COVID-19. On the study more broadly: Nucleic acid was either cDNA or gDNA, and it came from T cells, B-cell-depleted T cells, or PBMCs.

As handled by the study authors: Using reference gene primer amplification, nucleated cell counts were estimated. Clones were read by immunoSEQ multiplex PCR, and TCRdb kept only the in-frame ones, dropping some. That table furnishes V, J and clone size, whereas the DNA furnished D and trimming. This sample has approximately 270,000 clones; approximately 90% occur once, and the top ten carry around 0.84%. The germline V gene has CDR1 SGHTA and CDR2 FQGNSA. The CDR3 has 13 residues. The V and J ends lost 5 bases and 5 bases respectively, with 10 bases between them. The specimen was peripheral blood. The rearrangement uses TRBV7-2 and TRBJ1-5; D gene unclear. The source of this sequence is a man aged 25 to 40 with acute or convalescent COVID-19. In nucleotides, the CDR3 is TGTGCCAGCAGCGATTACCGGTATCAGCCCCAGCATTTT. Translated: CASSDYRYQPQHF. The whole variable domain, filled in from reference TRBV7-2 and TRBJ1-5, reads GAGVSQSPSNKVTEKGKDVELRCDPISGHTALYWYRQSLGQGLEFLIYFQGNSAPDKSGLPSDRFSAERTGGSVSTLTIQRTQQEDSAVYLCASSDYRYQPQHFGDGTRLSIL.